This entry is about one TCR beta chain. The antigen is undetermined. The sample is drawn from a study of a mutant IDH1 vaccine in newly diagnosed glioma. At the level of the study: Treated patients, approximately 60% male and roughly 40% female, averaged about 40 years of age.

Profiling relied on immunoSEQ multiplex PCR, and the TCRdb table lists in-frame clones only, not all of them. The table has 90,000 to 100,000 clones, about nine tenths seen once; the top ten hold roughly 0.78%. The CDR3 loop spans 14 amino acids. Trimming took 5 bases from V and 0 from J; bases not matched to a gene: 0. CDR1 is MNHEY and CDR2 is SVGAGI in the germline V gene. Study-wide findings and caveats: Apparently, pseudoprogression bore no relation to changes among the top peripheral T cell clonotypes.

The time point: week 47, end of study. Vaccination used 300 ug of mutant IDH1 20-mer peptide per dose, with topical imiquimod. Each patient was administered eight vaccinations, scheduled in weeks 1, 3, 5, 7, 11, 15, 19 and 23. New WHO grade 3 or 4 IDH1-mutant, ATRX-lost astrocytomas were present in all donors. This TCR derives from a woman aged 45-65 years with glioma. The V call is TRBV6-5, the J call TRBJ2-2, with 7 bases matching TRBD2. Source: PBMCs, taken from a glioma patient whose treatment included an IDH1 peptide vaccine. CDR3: CASSTSANTGELFF. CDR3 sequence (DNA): TGTGCCAGCAGTACTAGCGCGAACACCGGGGAGCTGTTTTTT.